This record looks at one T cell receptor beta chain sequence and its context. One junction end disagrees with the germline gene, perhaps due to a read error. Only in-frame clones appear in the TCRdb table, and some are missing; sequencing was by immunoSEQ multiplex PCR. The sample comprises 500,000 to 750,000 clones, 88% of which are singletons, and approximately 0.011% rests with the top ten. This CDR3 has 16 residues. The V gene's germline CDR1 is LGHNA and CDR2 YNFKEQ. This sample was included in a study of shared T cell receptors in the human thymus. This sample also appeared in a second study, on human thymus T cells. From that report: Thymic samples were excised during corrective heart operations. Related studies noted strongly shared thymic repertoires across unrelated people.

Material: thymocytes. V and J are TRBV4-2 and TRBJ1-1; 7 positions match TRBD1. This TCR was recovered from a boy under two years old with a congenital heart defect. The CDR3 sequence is CASSQEVQGYGTEAFF. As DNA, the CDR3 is TGTGCCAGCAGCCAAGAAGTACAGGGGTACGGCACTGAGGCTTTCTTT.